This TCR beta chain was observed in a study of cytomegalovirus exposure and HLA in healthy donors. The PCR had 60 Vbeta and 13 Jbeta primers. Assay: immunoSEQ multiplex PCR; the TCRdb copy retains only in-frame clones and omits some. Of about 120,000 clones listed, over 70% are singletons. The germline gives CDR1 SEHNR, CDR2 FQNEAQ (reference sequence). The CDR3 has 15 amino acids. Deletions cut 6 bases from V and 1 base from J, with 16 bases between. This TCR was recovered from a woman in her 50s in good health and CMV-seropositive. Sequencing used PBMCs. The chain has TRBV7-9 and TRBJ2-7; a weak D match, TRBD2 (6 bases). This chain's CDR3 is CASRFRGMGSYEQYF. In nucleotides, the CDR3 is TGTGCCAGCAGGTTCCGGGGGATGGGGTCCTACGAGCAGTACTTC.